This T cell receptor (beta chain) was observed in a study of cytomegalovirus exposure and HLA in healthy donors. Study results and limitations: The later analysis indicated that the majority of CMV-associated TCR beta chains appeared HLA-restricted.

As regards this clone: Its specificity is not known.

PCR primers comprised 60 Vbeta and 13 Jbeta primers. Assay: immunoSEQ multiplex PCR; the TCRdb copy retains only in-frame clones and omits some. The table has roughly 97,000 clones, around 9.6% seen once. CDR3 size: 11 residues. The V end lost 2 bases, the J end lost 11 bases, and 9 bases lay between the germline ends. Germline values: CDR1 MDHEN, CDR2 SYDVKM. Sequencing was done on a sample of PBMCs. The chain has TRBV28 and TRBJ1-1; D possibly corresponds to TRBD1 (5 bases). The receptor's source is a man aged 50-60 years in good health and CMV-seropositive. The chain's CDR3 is CASSLQGLAFF. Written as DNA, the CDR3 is TGTGCCAGCAGTTTACAGGGTTTGGCTTTCTTT.